This T cell receptor (beta chain) is drawn from a study of beta chain features in type 1 diabetes. This clone was recorded a few times. What it binds is unknown. Sequenced material consisted of expressed TCRB transcripts (all of the isolated RNA was reverse transcribed). Clones were sequenced by immunoSEQ multiplex PCR, and TCRdb holds only the in-frame ones, with some missing. Counted here are roughly 140,000 clones, 10% to 13% occurring once; the ten biggest clones make up around 0.48%. This CDR3 has 12 amino acids. V lost 6 bases to trimming and J lost 7 bases, with 13 bases between them. In germline, CDR1 is SQVTM, CDR2 ANQGSEA. Study-level points and caveats: In every one of the four CD4+ subsets, TCRB CDR3s were moderately but significantly shorter in Type 1 diabetes patients. Insertions at VDJ junctions were less frequent in type 1 diabetes patients. These patients also deleted more nucleotides at the same junctions.

The TCR was taken from a man under 40 with type 1 diabetes. The chain is built from TRBV29-1 and TRBJ1-5; D perhaps matches TRBD1 (5 bases). The specimen sequenced was central memory CD4+ T cells from blood. CDR3 protein: CSVVNTGQPQHF. The CDR3 DNA reads TGCAGCGTGGTAAATACAGGCCAGCCCCAGCATTTT.